The entry below gives a single TCR beta chain sequence along with its context. Germline-derived CDR1 and CDR2 are SGDLS and YYNGEE. This CDR3 has 17 amino acids. V shed 0 bases, J shed 0 bases, and the junction held 3 bases outside the gene matches. Authors' methods: Amplified reference gene primers provided the basis for estimating nucleated cell counts. TCRdb's table, derived via immunoSEQ multiplex PCR, lists solely in-frame clones and lacks some. The D gene and trimming were derived from the DNA, and the V and J assignments and clone size from that table. Of 250,000 or so clones listed, roughly nine tenths are singletons. This entry is derived from a study of blood T cell repertoires in COVID-19. About the study: The United States, Italy and Spain supplied acute and convalescent COVID-19 samples.

The chain recombines TRBV9 with TRBJ2-1; 10 bases are a match to TRBD2. The sequence was collected from a human donor in a cohort exposed to, infected with or recovered from COVID-19 (not recorded which). The donor label of this sample is uncertain. Sequenced: PBMCs or T cells enriched from blood (not recorded which). CDR3 sequence: CASSVGLAGGSYNEQFF. The DNA of the CDR3 is TGTGCCAGCAGCGTAGGATTAGCGGGGGGCTCCTACAATGAGCAGTTCTTC.